This entry concerns a single T cell receptor (beta chain). The specificity of this receptor is unknown. Nothing much larger sits one base from this clone, and base qualities are not available. Germline trimming amounts to 5 bases on V and 7 bases on J, with 5 as the count of junction bases outside the gene matches. Taken from cysteine to phenylalanine, the CDR3 has 15 residues. The only DNA kept is the CDR3, 45 bases in frame from the first base. Taken from the germline V gene (reference sequence), the CDR1 and CDR2 loops are SSHAT and FNYEAQ. CD8 naive samples consisted of CD45RO-negative cells that were positively selected for CCR7, yielding a CD45RA+CCR7+ population without TemRA cells. Donors were healthy HIV-negative adults with no recently reported acute infections or vaccinations. Only Caucasian adults living in Nashville, Tennessee, USA were represented among the donors. Blood was collected by leukapheresis, and PBMCs were isolated by Ficoll-Histopaque density gradient centrifugation and then cryopreserved in liquid nitrogen vapor phase. Analytical flow cytometry was used to check the purity and quantity of every magnetically sorted T cell population. Genomic DNA was isolated from every sorted fraction and measured by UV absorbance on a Nanodrop 2000c.

TCR CDR3 regions were amplified from genomic DNA by multiplex PCR using the deep immunoSEQ assay. Extracted genomic DNA from each cell subset was distributed evenly across all wells of several immunoSEQ 96-well plates, and each plate was treated as a replicate. For sorted subsets, roughly 0.2 ug genomic DNA, equal to 30,000 or so T cell genomes, was loaded into each replicate PCR. Purified libraries were measured with a Qubit 3.0 fluorometer, size-checked on a Bioanalyzer 2100, and measured again with the KAPA Library Quantification kit. A separate single-read 150-cycle Illumina NextSeq 550 flow cell was used to sequence each immunoSEQ 96-well plate. The published analysis was carried out like this. The immunoSEQ output contained only junctional sequences without quality scores, so filtering could not match that applied to full-length reads. Sequences were annotated with PyIR, a Python wrapper for IgBLAST v1.9, using IMGT germline references to assign V/J genes and CDR3. Reads were filtered out if the reads had weak V/J assignments (E-value above 1e-6), no CDR3, stop codons, out-of-frame junctions, or ambiguous translated residues. V3J clonotypes were defined as sequences sharing an identical inferred V gene, J gene, and CDR3 amino acid sequence. To compute the percentage overlap between repertoires, the number of shared unique clonotypes was divided by the size of the smaller repertoire. RTK rarefaction, the Chao1 estimator, and Recon v2.1 estimates of unobserved clonotypes were used to assess repertoire richness. For all TCRbeta clonotypes obtained by the gDNA method from a handful of donors, generation probabilities were computed with OLGA. In its TCRdb copy, this immuneACCESS table keeps in-frame sequences only and misses some clones. Where compared with another copy, unresolved V genes explain less than half of these, and the others have no known cause. Clone size and the V and J calls come from that table; the DNA yielded D and trimming. Across this sample there are about 680,000 clones, with roughly nine tenths seen only once. The ten most abundant clones make up 24% of the sample.

This sample was taken from a study of shared clonotypes between healthy human individuals (dated by TCRdb to about 2020). In terms of the full investigation: The cohort comprised a couple of women and a few men aged 18 to 49 years. Leukapheresis yielded between about 0.94 and 8.9 billion PBMCs per donor. For each donor, CD4 naive and CD4 memory were each given three plates, CD8 naive was given two plates, and CD8 memory was given one plate. Libraries were prepared and TCR repertoires were sequenced by different laboratories using diverse techniques, in order to increase sequencing depth and limit assay-specific biases. To estimate repertoire size and how much clonotype sharing occurs between individuals, the study deeply sequenced the blood TCR repertoires of about five healthy adults. What the authors observed across the whole study: The small number of donors limited the genetic and exposure-history diversity represented. Only blood was sampled, and tissue TCR repertoires likely differ from those in blood. Compared with non-shared clonotypes, the clonotypes found in all four sorted-subset donors had higher generation probabilities. Rarefaction of sorted-subset datasets indicated incomplete sequencing despite the large sequencing depth. Pairwise subsampling indicated that sequencing depth was expected to affect the degree of clonotype sharing among donors. Sharing across a handful of donors was observed for around 5% of naive CD4, over 3% of naive CD8, 2.3% of memory CD4, and roughly 0.43% of memory CD8 clonotypes. Estimated clonotype richness was generally larger for naive than for memory subsets.

The source is a man in his thirties or forties in good health. Sequenced: naive CD8+ T cells sorted from blood. The cell subset or site tag for this specimen amounts to: CD45RA+CCR7+. The receptor chain draws on TRBV7-7 and TRBJ2-3; 14 nucleotides in the junction match TRBD2. The CDR3 protein: CASSKGLAGAHTQYF. At the DNA level, the sequence is TGTGCCAGCAGCAAGGGACTAGCGGGAGCCCATACGCAGTATTTT.